The 2 T cell receptor beta chains below come from one sample, sequenced in a study of T-cell reconstitution after alpha-beta-depleted transplantation in children. Molecular barcoding with unique molecular identifiers was used for the TCRbeta library. Using its own MiXCR run on the PCR reads, TCRdb lists one record per CDR3 protein. The sample shows around 100,000 distinct CDR3 sequences, 7% to 8% of them seen only once. Sequencing was performed on PBMCs, taken before TCRalphabeta/CD19-depleted stem cell transplant. The source of these receptors is a boy aged 2 to 9 with acute lymphoblastic leukemia, due to receive a stem cell transplant.

This clonotype was recorded a few times. The V gene is TRBV7-2, the J gene TRBJ2-7; weak D call: TRBD1 (6 bases). The CDR3 sequence is 12 residues long. CDR1 is SGHTA and CDR2 is FQGNSA in the germline V gene. V lost 3 bases and J 6 bases, leaving 9 bases between the germline ends. For the CDR3, the DNA is TGTGCCAGCAGCTTCCTACAGGGCGAGCAGTACTTC. The encoded protein is CASSFLQGEQYF.

This rearrangement joins TRBV18 to TRBJ2-1; 8 bases fit TRBD1. The germline CDR1 and CDR2 sequences are KGHSH and LQKENI. With V trimmed by 3 bases and J by 7 bases, 11 bases remained unmatched. CDR3 length: 16 residues. The CDR3 sequence: CASSPPGTGRRNEQFF. CDR3 in DNA: TGTGCCAGCTCACCCCCCGGGACAGGTCGACGTAATGAGCAGTTCTTC.